The 15 T cell receptor beta chains below all came from one sample that was sequenced in a study of blood T cell repertoires in COVID-19. Assay: immunoSEQ multiplex PCR; the TCRdb copy retains only in-frame clones and omits some. Of tens of thousands of clones listed, approximately 87% were seen once; the top ten hold around 5%. The sequenced sample was peripheral blood. Every receptor here comes from a man aged 45-65 years with active COVID-19.

This chain uses TRBV7-3 with TRBJ2-5, with D unresolved. V gave up 0 bases and J gave up 5 bases, with 10 bases separating them. The CDR3 is 14 amino acids. Germline V lookup: CDR1 SGHTA, CDR2 FQGTGA. CDR3 in DNA: TGTGCCAGCAGCTTAACAGGCGGTAGCGAGACCCAGTACTTC. Its protein is CASSLTGGSETQYF.

This clone was detected only once. The gene calls are TRBV11-2 and TRBJ1-6, with 7 bases fitting TRBD1. The CDR3 sequence is 12 residues long. V lost 5 bases to trimming and J lost 11 bases; unmatched junction nucleotides: 3. Germline CDR1 is SGHAT and CDR2 is FQNNGV. Here the CDR3 DNA reads TGTGCCAGCAGCCTGGGACAGCCACCCCTCCACTTT. Protein product: CASSLGQPPLHF.

This chain links TRBV7-9 with TRBJ2-3, with 8 bases matching TRBD2. In germline, CDR1 is SEHNR, CDR2 FQNEAQ (reference sequence). The V and J ends lost 4 bases and 4 bases, in that order; junction bases with no gene match: 4. This CDR3 comprises 14 residues. The CDR3 DNA follows: TGTGCCAGCAGCTCTGGACTAGCCCCAGATACGCAGTATTTT. It yields the protein CASSSGLAPDTQYF.

This rearrangement joins TRBV10-3 to TRBJ1-1; 7 positions match TRBD1. V was clipped by 6 bases and J by 0 bases; unmatched bases: 4. Germline-derived CDR1 and CDR2 are ENHRY and SYGVKD. The CDR3 runs 14 residues. This CDR3 reads CAISSGTVNTEAFF. The CDR3 DNA is TGTGCCATCAGCTCGGGGACAGTGAACACTGAAGCTTTCTTT.

The chain recombines TRBV6-2 or TRBV6-3 with TRBJ2-7; 10 positions match TRBD2. CDR3 length equals 14 residues. Germline CDR1 is MNHEY and CDR2 is SVGEGT. Germline trimming cut 5 bases from V and 2 bases from J; bases unmatched to any gene: 3. The CDR3 spells CASSRTSGPYEQYF. CDR3 DNA: TGTGCCAGCAGTAGGACTAGCGGACCCTACGAGCAGTACTTC.

The V and J genes are TRBV12-3 or TRBV12-4 and TRBJ1-4, with a tentative D call TRBD1 (6 bases). This CDR3 spans 12 amino acids. Trimming took off 6 bases at V and 8 bases at J, with 10 bases between the two ends. The CDR3 coding sequence is TGTGCCAGCAGGTTTACAGGGGAAAAACTGTTTTTT. Protein: CASRFTGEKLFF.

V is TRBV9 and J is TRBJ2-1, with D perhaps matching TRBD2 (6 bases). This CDR3 comprises 15 residues. The V gene's germline CDR1 is SGDLS and CDR2 YYNGEE. V lost 0 bases to trimming and J lost 2 bases, with 9 bases between them. DNA for the CDR3: TGTGCCAGCAGCGTAGACGGGAGAGCCTACAATGAGCAGTTCTTC. Encoded protein: CASSVDGRAYNEQFF.

The CDR3 sequence is CASSPLVAGYTEAFF. CDR3 bases: TGTGCCAGCTCACCACTAGTAGCAGGGTACACTGAAGCTTTCTTT. J is TRBJ1-1 and V is TRBV18; D is perhaps TRBD1 (5 bases). V shed 1 base and J shed 3 bases, with 12 bases lying between them. The length of the CDR3 is 15 residues. Germline loops: CDR1 KGHSH, CDR2 LQKENI.

The gene calls are TRBV18 and TRBJ1-1; no firm D call. CDR3 length equals 14 residues. V lost 1 base and J 0 bases, leaving 6 bases between the germline ends. Germline lookup yields CDR1 KGHSH and CDR2 LQKENI. The CDR3 reads CASSPQQLNTEAFF. The CDR3 DNA reads as TGTGCCAGCTCACCACAACAGCTGAACACTGAAGCTTTCTTT.

V usage is TRBV6-2 or TRBV6-3 and J usage is TRBJ1-5; TRBD1 agrees at 12 bases. CDR3 length: 19 residues. Germline trimming cut 0 bases from V and 2 bases from J; bases unmatched to any gene: 8. The germline V gene has CDR1 MNHEY and CDR2 SVGEGT. For the CDR3, the DNA is TGTGCCAGCAGTTACTCCCGGGACAGGGGGCTTTCGGGCAATCAGCCCCAGCATTTT. It yields the protein CASSYSRDRGLSGNQPQHF.

The CDR3 nucleotides read TGTGCCACCAGTGATGGAGGACAGGGGGCGCGGACGGGTGGCTACACCTTC. It is translated as CATSDGGQGARTGGYTF. The gene calls are TRBV24-1 and TRBJ1-2; 11 bases line up with TRBD1. Germline V CDR1 and CDR2: KGHDR, SFDVKD. This CDR3 has 17 amino acids. After removal of 3 bases from V and 7 bases from J, the junction contained 12 bases not matched to a gene.

This chain links TRBV4-2 with TRBJ1-1; 7 bases line up with TRBD1. Trimming at V came to 6 bases and at J to 4 bases, leaving 11 bases not matched to a gene. Germline CDR1 reads LGHNA; CDR2 reads YNFKEQ. The CDR3 loop spans 15 amino acids. The DNA of the CDR3 is TGTGCCAGCAGTTCAGGGGGAGGAAGAGGCACTGAAGCTTTCTTT. Translating gives CASSSGGGRGTEAFF.

This clone has just one count. This chain connects TRBV24-1 to TRBJ1-5; D is possibly TRBD1 (6 bases). Trimming stripped 6 bases from V and 4 bases from J, with 9 bases between. CDR3 length equals 13 residues. Germline-derived CDR1 and CDR2 are KGHDR and SFDVKD. The CDR3 DNA follows: TGTGCCACCAGTACAGGGACAAATCAGCCCCAGCATTTT. Its translation: CATSTGTNQPQHF.

The V call is TRBV6-5, the J call TRBJ1-1; 8 bases map to TRBD1. This CDR3 is built from 14 residues. The V and J ends lost 6 bases and 0 bases, in that order; junction bases with no gene match: 3. The V gene's germline CDR1 is MNHEY and CDR2 SVGAGI. This CDR3 reads CASSSDRVNTEAFF. The CDR3, as DNA: TGTGCCAGCAGCTCGGACAGGGTGAACACTGAAGCTTTCTTT.

The rearrangement joins TRBV6-2 or TRBV6-3 to TRBJ2-7, with a tentative D call TRBD1 (7 bases). CDR1 and CDR2 from the germline V gene are MNHEY and SVGEGT. Deletions cut 6 bases from V and 6 bases from J, with 24 bases between. This CDR3 is 16 amino acids long. DNA of the CDR3: TGTGCCAGCAGCCTCAGGAGGGAACAGGGGCCTGGCGAGCAGTACTTC. Translation: CASSLRREQGPGEQYF.